This is a list of T cell receptor beta chains from one sample in a study of blood T cell repertoires in COVID-19. Measured with immunoSEQ multiplex PCR; TCRdb has only the in-frame clones, and not every one. The sample includes hundreds of thousands of clones, 85% to 90% of them seen just once. The specimen was peripheral blood. All receptors come from a middle-aged woman with COVID-19, enrolled during active disease. Each CDR3 is given with its conserved first and last residue. The order of the fields is J gene, V gene, D gene, clone size, CDR3 protein, CDR3 DNA. A D gene is named only where the DNA matches it firmly. Clone size is shown for a subset of rows, as once, few, many or a class of expanded clone.

>TRBJ1-2|TRBV27|TRBD1|NA
CASSLAGGELNYGYTF
TGTGCCAGCAGTTTAGCAGGGGGCGAGCTAAACTATGGCTACACCTTC
>TRBJ2-7|TRBV6-1|NA|few
CASSEALLGGVGYEQYF
TGTGCCAGCAGTGAAGCGCTTCTTGGGGGCGTGGGCTACGAGCAGTACTTC
>TRBJ2-1|TRBV28|TRBD2|once
CASSLVAGGPSSYNEQFF
TGTGCCAGCAGTTTGGTTGCGGGAGGACCCAGCTCCTACAATGAGCAGTTCTTC
>TRBJ2-3|TRBV21-1|NA|few
CASSGSDTDTQYF
TGTGCCAGCAGCGGGAGTGACACAGATACGCAGTATTTT
>TRBJ1-5|TRBV6-2/TRBV6-3|NA|few
CASSYSSGGGPQHF
TGTGCCAGCAGTTACTCTTCGGGGGGTGGGCCCCAGCATTTT
>TRBJ2-2|TRBV7-8|TRBD1|NA
CASSPERTGISTGELFF
TGTGCCAGCAGCCCTGAGAGGACAGGGATTTCCACCGGGGAGCTGTTTTTT
>TRBJ2-7|TRBV19|NA|NA
CASGAETYEQYF
TGTGCCAGTGGGGCTGAGACCTACGAGCAGTACTTC
>TRBJ2-4|TRBV7-8|NA|NA
CASSLALHRAWDIQYF
TGTGCCAGCAGCTTAGCGCTCCACAGGGCTTGGGACATTCAGTACTTC
>TRBJ2-2|TRBV5-1|NA|NA
CASSLEPLPTGELFF
TGCGCCAGCAGCTTGGAGCCCCTTCCTACCGGGGAGCTGTTTTTT
>TRBJ2-5|TRBV5-1|NA|NA
CASSLEGAETQYF
TGCGCCAGCAGCTTGGAAGGGGCAGAGACCCAGTACTTC
>TRBJ1-1|TRBV18|TRBD1|NA
CASSSKLVRDRVGGTEAFF
TGTGCCAGCTCTTCCAAGCTGGTCCGGGACAGGGTGGGGGGCACTGAAGCTTTCTTT
>TRBJ2-3|TRBV6-5|NA|NA
CASGIGHTDTQYF
TGTGCCAGCGGTATAGGACACACAGATACGCAGTATTTT
>TRBJ2-5|TRBV6-5|TRBD1|NA
CASSPDRGQWETQYF
TGTGCCAGCAGTCCCGACAGGGGGCAATGGGAGACCCAGTACTTC
>TRBJ2-7|TRBV7-2|TRBD2|NA
CASMTGSSGTYEQYF
TGTGCCAGCATGACGGGATCTAGCGGTACCTACGAGCAGTACTTC
>TRBJ1-2|TRBV6-5|TRBD1|NA
CATNSGGTGGYTF
TGTGCCACCAACTCAGGGGGTACTGGCGGCTACACCTTC
>TRBJ2-5|TRBV18|NA|NA
CASSPRIATQETQYF
TGTGCCAGCTCACCACGAATAGCAACCCAAGAGACCCAGTACTTC
>TRBJ1-2|TRBV29-1|TRBD1|NA
CSVGRSTGVGYTF
TGCAGCGTTGGGCGATCGACAGGGGTCGGCTACACCTTC
>TRBJ1-1|TRBV29-1|NA|NA
CSVVRAINTEAFF
TGCAGCGTTGTGAGGGCTATTAACACTGAAGCTTTCTTT
>TRBJ2-1|TRBV9|TRBD2|NA
CASSERSGTSSVSEQFF
TGTGCCAGCAGCGAACGCTCCGGGACTAGCTCCGTGAGTGAGCAGTTCTTC
>TRBJ1-6|TRBV27|NA|NA
CASSFASRAGPVGSPLHF
TGTGCCAGCAGTTTTGCCTCCCGGGCGGGACCAGTCGGGTCACCCCTCCACTTT
>TRBJ2-7|TRBV5-1|NA|NA
CASRRDTSYEQYF
TGCGCCAGCAGAAGGGACACCTCCTACGAGCAGTACTTC
>TRBJ1-2|TRBV29-1|TRBD1|NA
CSVFSGQGTDGYTF
TGCAGCGTTTTCTCGGGACAGGGGACTGATGGCTACACCTTC
>TRBJ1-4|TRBV28|NA|NA
CASSQGSKLFF
TGTGCCAGCAGTCAGGGGTCAAAACTGTTTTTT
>TRBJ2-7|TRBV11-2|NA|NA
CASSSGTPYEQYF
TGTGCCAGCAGCTCCGGGACTCCCTACGAGCAGTACTTC
>TRBJ2-6|TRBV5-1|NA|NA
CASSLGAGPPSGANVLTF
TGCGCCAGCAGCTTGGGGGCGGGACCTCCATCGGGGGCCAACGTCCTGACTTTC
>TRBJ1-6|TRBV7-2|NA|few
CASTPRGRGISPLHF
TGTGCCAGCACTCCGCGGGGCCGCGGGATTTCACCCCTCCACTTT
>TRBJ1-2|TRBV28|TRBD1|NA
CASSPAGGRHGYTF
TGTGCCAGCAGTCCAGCAGGGGGCCGCCATGGCTACACCTTC
>TRBJ2-1|TRBV27|TRBD1|NA
CASSRLPLGTENNEQFF
TGTGCCAGCAGTCGCCTACCCCTCGGGACAGAGAACAATGAGCAGTTCTTC
>TRBJ1-4|TRBV7-9|NA|NA
CASSLGQGHNEKLFF
TGTGCCAGCAGCTTAGGCCAGGGTCATAATGAAAAACTGTTTTTT
>TRBJ1-5|TRBV7-6|NA|few
CASSLSQANQPQHF
TGTGCCAGCAGCTTAAGTCAGGCCAATCAGCCCCAGCATTTT
>TRBJ1-1|TRBV7-9|TRBD1|NA
CASSILQGAAEAFF
TGTGCCAGCAGCATCTTACAGGGGGCCGCTGAAGCTTTCTTT
>TRBJ2-1|TRBV2|NA|NA
CASSEFPSSYNEQFF
TGTGCCAGCAGTGAATTTCCTAGCAGCTACAATGAGCAGTTCTTC
>TRBJ2-5|TRBV9|TRBD2|NA
CASSAHGSGGQETQYF
TGTGCCAGCAGCGCACACGGCTCGGGGGGACAAGAGACCCAGTACTTC
>TRBJ1-1|TRBV27|TRBD1|NA
CASSRGTGLSTEAFF
TGTGCCAGCAGTCGGGGGACAGGGCTTTCCACTGAAGCTTTCTTT
>TRBJ2-2|TRBV23-1|TRBD1|once
CASSQLDRGLDTGELFF
TGCGCCAGCAGTCAGTTAGACAGGGGGCTGGACACCGGGGAGCTGTTTTTT
>TRBJ2-1|TRBV30|NA|NA
CAWRSRGTEQFF
TGTGCCTGGAGAAGTCGCGGTACGGAGCAGTTCTTC
>TRBJ1-3|TRBV3-1/TRBV3-2|NA|NA
CASRQAVGNTIYF
TGTGCCAGCAGACAAGCAGTGGGAAACACCATATATTTT
>TRBJ2-1|TRBV4-2|TRBD2|NA
CASSQDSGAGHHEQFF
TGTGCCAGCAGCCAAGATAGCGGGGCCGGCCACCATGAGCAGTTCTTC
>TRBJ2-3|TRBV5-4|TRBD2|NA
CASSFSGRASTDTQYF
TGTGCCAGCAGCTTTAGCGGGAGGGCCTCTACAGATACGCAGTATTTT
>TRBJ2-7|TRBV4-1|TRBD1|NA
CASSQERTGGIHEQYF
TGCGCCAGCAGCCAAGAAAGGACAGGGGGCATTCACGAGCAGTACTTC
>TRBJ1-4|TRBV7-9|TRBD1|NA
CASSLGQGSGEKLFF
TGTGCCAGCAGCCTGGGACAGGGAAGCGGTGAAAAACTGTTTTTT
>TRBJ2-3|TRBV29-1|TRBD1|NA
CSVDSGGADTQYF
TGCAGCGTTGACTCAGGGGGCGCGGATACGCAGTATTTT
>TRBJ2-7|TRBV19|NA|NA
CASSMQMSLGTYEQYF
TGTGCCAGTAGTATGCAGATGTCCCTAGGTACCTACGAGCAGTACTTC
>TRBJ1-4|TRBV9|TRBD1|NA
CASSSRTGNSEKLFF
TGTGCCAGCAGCTCACGGACAGGGAATAGTGAAAAACTGTTTTTT
>TRBJ1-2|TRBV10-2|NA|NA
CASSEPSGGYGYTF
TGCGCCAGCAGTGAGCCGTCGGGGGGCTATGGCTACACCTTC
>TRBJ1-5|TRBV18|NA|NA
CASSPMRGRDQPQHF
TGTGCCAGCTCACCAATGCGGGGACGGGATCAGCCCCAGCATTTT
>TRBJ2-7|TRBV5-1|TRBD2|NA
CASSPGTSGRYEQYF
TGCGCCAGCAGCCCAGGGACTAGCGGGAGATACGAGCAGTACTTC
>TRBJ2-1|TRBV14|TRBD1|NA
CASSQDRGQGNEQFF
TGTGCCAGCAGCCAAGATAGGGGGCAAGGGAATGAGCAGTTCTTC
>TRBJ1-1|TRBV6-6|TRBD1|once
CASSLTRQGESEAFF
TGTGCCAGCAGCCTTACCCGACAGGGGGAGAGTGAAGCTTTCTTT
>TRBJ2-7|TRBV4-1|TRBD2|NA
CASSQNPSGNALDEQYF
TGCGCCAGCAGCCAAAATCCTAGCGGGAACGCTCTGGACGAGCAGTACTTC